Listed below are T cell receptor beta chains from one sample, sequenced in a study of CD8 T cells in ankylosing spondylitis. TCRdb reprocessed the 5' RACE reads via MiXCR and lists one record per CDR3 protein. The sample lists 200,000 to 250,000 distinct CDR3 sequences; roughly 26% were seen once. Sequenced input: blood, either unsorted or a sorted T cell fraction (not recorded which). These receptors all come from a male donor with ankylosing spondylitis or in good health (not recorded which). CDR3s include the opening cysteine and the closing phenylalanine or tryptophan. A D gene is named only where the DNA matches it firmly. Only part of the rows carry a size: once, few, many, or a class if the clone is expanded.

V gene	D gene	clone size	J gene	CDR3 protein	CDR3 DNA
TRBV20-1	TRBD1	many	TRBJ2-7	CSARKGQGAVEQYF	TGCAGTGCTAGAAAGGGACAGGGGGCTGTCGAGCAGTACTTC
TRBV20-1	TRBD2	many	TRBJ2-5	CSATGTSGPSAQYF	TGCAGTGCTACCGGGACTAGCGGGCCTTCGGCCCAGTACTTC
TRBV20-1	NA	NA	TRBJ2-4	CSASSEIQYF	TGCAGTGCTAGTAGTGAGATTCAGTACTTC
TRBV12-3/TRBV12-4	TRBD2	many	TRBJ2-3	CASSQGGLRTSGRATDTQYF	TGTGCCAGCAGTCAAGGGGGGTTGAGGACTAGCGGGAGGGCCACAGATACGCAGTATTTT
TRBV6-5	NA	few	TRBJ2-7	CASSYSAGYEQYF	TGTGCCAGCAGTTACTCGGCCGGCTACGAGCAGTACTTC
TRBV29-1	NA	many	TRBJ1-1	CRVAHTRGNTEAFF	TGCAGGGTGGCTCATACCCGTGGGAACACTGAAGCTTTCTTT
TRBV18	NA	NA	TRBJ2-1	CASSPDVGYNEQFF	TGTGCCAGCTCACCGGATGTCGGATACAATGAGCAGTTCTTC
TRBV10-3	NA	once	TRBJ1-5	CAISPYNQPQHF	TGTGCCATCAGTCCTTACAATCAGCCCCAGCATTTT
TRBV20-1	NA	NA	TRBJ1-3	CSARGGHGGNTIYF	TGCAGTGCTAGAGGGGGGCACGGAGGAAACACCATATATTTT
TRBV5-1	NA	NA	TRBJ2-3	CASSLSGGGITDTQYF	TGCGCCAGCAGCTTGAGTGGTGGGGGGATCACAGATACGCAGTATTTT
TRBV12-3/TRBV12-4	NA	many	TRBJ1-2	CASSLEAPLGGYTF	TGTGCCAGCAGCCTAGAGGCCCCATTGGGGGGCTACACCTTC
TRBV3-1	NA	many	TRBJ1-1	CASSQLNTEAFF	TGTGCCAGCAGCCAACTGAACACTGAAGCTTTCTTT
TRBV20-1	NA	many	TRBJ1-6	CSARVGQINSPLHF	TGCAGTGCTAGAGTAGGACAGATTAATTCACCCCTCCACTTT
TRBV5-1	NA	many	TRBJ1-5	CASSFRGGDQPQHF	TGCGCCAGCAGCTTTAGAGGGGGTGATCAGCCCCAGCATTTT
TRBV28	TRBD1	many	TRBJ2-5	CASSSYIDRGRETQYF	TGTGCCAGCAGTTCCTATATCGACAGGGGGCGGGAGACCCAGTACTTC
TRBV5-6	NA	many	TRBJ2-3	CASRRLDLITDTQYF	TGTGCCAGCCGACGACTAGATCTCATCACAGATACGCAGTATTTT
TRBV20-1	NA	NA	TRBJ2-1	CSAPLGNNEQFF	TGCAGTGCCCCACTAGGGAACAATGAGCAGTTCTTC
TRBV6-1	TRBD2	NA	TRBJ2-7	CASRGASGRAYEQYF	TGTGCCAGCAGGGGGGCTAGCGGGAGGGCCTACGAGCAGTACTTC
TRBV6-1	NA	NA	TRBJ2-7	CASSERGNHYEQYF	TGTGCCAGCAGTGAAAGGGGGAACCACTACGAGCAGTACTTC
TRBV5-6	NA	NA	TRBJ1-2	CASSFGRNYGYTF	TGTGCCAGCAGCTTCGGACGGAACTATGGCTACACCTTC
TRBV6-5	NA	few	TRBJ2-7	CASSPGQPSLYEQYF	TGTGCCAGCAGCCCCGGACAGCCTAGCCTCTACGAGCAGTACTTC
TRBV5-1	TRBD1	many	TRBJ1-1	CASSFGDRGHTEAFF	TGCGCCAGCAGCTTTGGAGACAGGGGGCATACTGAAGCTTTCTTT
TRBV5-1	NA	few	TRBJ1-2	CASSPRTADYGYTF	TGCGCCAGCAGCCCACGGACAGCAGACTATGGCTACACCTTC
TRBV7-2	NA	many	TRBJ2-1	CASSLDSYNEQFF	TGTGCCAGCAGCCTAGACAGCTACAATGAGCAGTTCTTC
TRBV6-1	NA	few	TRBJ2-1	CASSRGGGQGPNEQFF	TGTGCCAGCAGTCGGGGGGGAGGACAGGGGCCCAATGAGCAGTTCTTC
TRBV6-5	NA	many	TRBJ1-2	CASSYSGRMDYGYTF	TGTGCCAGCAGTTACTCCGGCAGGATGGACTATGGCTACACCTTC
TRBV7-6	NA	many	TRBJ2-1	CASSPGGGSSYNEQFF	TGTGCCAGCAGCCCCGGTGGGGGGAGCTCCTACAATGAGCAGTTCTTC
TRBV27	NA	NA	TRBJ1-6	CASRDLANSPLHF	TGTGCCAGCCGAGATTTGGCAAATTCACCCCTCCACTTT
TRBV10-3	NA	NA	TRBJ1-2	CAGEGTSGYTF	TGTGCCGGCGAAGGGACGTCCGGCTACACCTTC
TRBV4-1	NA	many	TRBJ1-1	CASSPRRDRNTEAFF	TGCGCCAGCAGCCCGAGGCGGGACCGGAACACTGAAGCTTTCTTT
TRBV20-1	NA	NA	TRBJ1-1	CSPQTLNTEAFF	TGCAGTCCTCAGACTCTGAACACTGAAGCTTTCTTT
TRBV29-1	NA	many	TRBJ2-6	CSGRESGANVLTF	TGCAGCGGGCGGGAATCTGGGGCCAACGTCCTGACTTTC
TRBV4-1	TRBD1	many	TRBJ1-5	CASSHTGTGGNQPQHF	TGCGCCAGCAGCCACACCGGGACAGGGGGCAATCAGCCCCAGCATTTT
TRBV20-1	TRBD1	many	TRBJ1-2	CSASGGRNYGYTF	TGCAGTGCTTCAGGGGGTCGAAACTATGGCTACACCTTC
TRBV12-3/TRBV12-4	TRBD1	many	TRBJ2-5	CASTSYRGGQETQYF	TGTGCCAGCACCTCTTACAGGGGTGGACAAGAGACCCAGTACTTC
TRBV5-6	TRBD1	many	TRBJ2-2	CASSASDRDTGELFF	TGTGCCAGCAGCGCCTCTGACAGGGACACCGGGGAGCTGTTTTTT
TRBV29-1	NA	many	TRBJ2-7	CSVVSAVEQYF	TGCAGCGTTGTGAGCGCGGTCGAGCAGTACTTC
TRBV7-2	NA	NA	TRBJ2-7	CASSVRGGDAYEQYF	TGTGCCAGCAGCGTCAGGGGCGGAGACGCCTACGAGCAGTACTTC
TRBV20-1	TRBD2	NA	TRBJ2-2	CSARRRLAGAGELFF	TGCAGTGCTAGAAGGAGGTTAGCGGGAGCCGGGGAGCTGTTTTTT
TRBV10-3	TRBD1	many	TRBJ1-1	CAISAYYSGTGLRDTEAFF	TGTGCCATCAGTGCCTACTATTCCGGGACAGGGCTAAGGGACACTGAAGCTTTCTTT
TRBV4-3	TRBD2	NA	TRBJ2-2	CASSQDSGRRTGELFF	TGCGCCAGCAGCCAAGATAGCGGGAGACGGACCGGGGAGCTGTTTTTT
TRBV29-1	NA	many	TRBJ1-3	CSVRTGSGNTIYF	TGCAGCGTTAGAACCGGCTCTGGAAACACCATATATTTT
TRBV6-1	TRBD1	NA	TRBJ1-2	CASSSDIQGAYGYTF	TGTGCCAGCAGCTCGGATATTCAGGGGGCGTATGGCTACACCTTC
TRBV12-3/TRBV12-4	TRBD1	many	TRBJ2-7	CASSSRDRGTYEQYF	TGTGCCAGCAGTTCTCGGGACAGGGGTACCTACGAGCAGTACTTC
TRBV6-1	TRBD2	few	TRBJ2-7	CASSRTGTSDDEQYF	TGTGCCAGCAGTAGGACCGGGACTAGCGACGATGAGCAGTACTTC
TRBV4-3	TRBD2	many	TRBJ2-7	CASSQTIAGATEQYF	TGCGCCAGCAGCCAAACCATAGCGGGAGCGACCGAGCAGTACTTC
TRBV27	TRBD2	many	TRBJ2-1	CASSFLVGLALDEQFF	TGTGCCAGCAGTTTTTTGGTTGGACTAGCTTTAGATGAGCAGTTCTTC
TRBV10-1	TRBD2	NA	TRBJ2-7	CASSEDRVAGTYEQYF	TGCGCCAGCAGTGAGGATCGGGTAGCGGGCACCTACGAGCAGTACTTC
TRBV7-9	TRBD2	many	TRBJ2-3	CASSPWGGITDTQYF	TGTGCCAGCAGCCCGTGGGGGGGGATCACAGATACGCAGTATTTT
TRBV5-6	TRBD1	many	TRBJ2-7	CASSLVPGQGPYF	TGTGCCAGCAGCCTCGTACCGGGACAGGGACCGTACTTC
TRBV4-3	TRBD2	few	TRBJ2-7	CASSQEVAGDEQYF	TGCGCCAGCAGCCAAGAAGTAGCGGGAGACGAGCAGTACTTC
TRBV4-1	NA	once	TRBJ2-7	CASSQDPTYEQYF	TGCGCCAGCAGCCAAGATCCGACCTACGAGCAGTACTTC
TRBV3-1	NA	NA	TRBJ1-6	CASSHQGTPLHF	TGTGCCAGCAGCCATCAGGGGACCCCCCTCCACTTT